This T cell receptor beta chain was found in a study of Ad26.COV2.S vaccination and SARS-CoV-2 variants. Whole-study results and caveats: Placebo recipients had lower spike-specific TCR breadth than vaccine recipients.

This CDR3 has 13 residues. V gave up 6 bases and J gave up 4 bases, with 12 bases separating them. Germline V lookup: CDR1 LNHDA, CDR2 SQIVND (reference sequence). The treatment was: roughly 20 received Ad26.COV2.S at low or high dose, single or two shots; about 5 received placebo; per-sample allocation not given. Each sample was drawn 63 days after the first injection (of vaccine or placebo). Adults aged 18-55 years in Boston included the donor. In the vaccine, an Ad26 vector expressed the SARS-CoV-2 spike of the Wuhan strain. The data were produced by immunoSEQ multiplex PCR, yet TCRdb's version contains in-frame clones alone and is incomplete. The data show roughly 510,000 clones, roughly 87% seen once. Details on this clone: The antigen is unknown.

This clonotype was sampled from a person between 18 and 65 years old who received the Ad26.COV2.S COVID-19 vaccine or a placebo. The chain recombines TRBV19 with TRBJ1-1; TRBD1 might be the D (5 bases). The starting material was peripheral blood, obtained in a trial of Ad26.COV2.S vaccine versus placebo. The CDR3 spells CASSEGLGTEAFF. The CDR3 region has the DNA TGTGCCAGTAGCGAGGGGTTGGGCACTGAAGCTTTCTTT.